These T cell receptor beta chains were read from a single sample in a study of STAT5B mutations in CD4+ large granular lymphocyte leukemia. Profiling relied on immunoSEQ multiplex PCR, and the TCRdb table lists in-frame clones only, not all of them. Here the sample spans about 48,000 clones, 60% to 75% being singletons. The specimen was CD4+ T cells from blood buffy coats. These receptor sequences come from a human donor in good health. Each CDR3 is given with its conserved first and last residue. The D gene is left open where the match is weak. For some rows the clone size is stated as once, few or many, or as a class when expanded; others skip it.

j_call: TRBJ1-2
d_call: -
v_call: TRBV7-2
clone_size: -
cdr3_aa: CASSLVGGVYGYTF
cdr3_nt: TGTGCCAGCAGCTTAGTTGGGGGTGTCTATGGCTACACCTTC

j_call: TRBJ1-6
d_call: -
v_call: TRBV7-2
clone_size: few
cdr3_aa: CASSTEQGLDSPLHF
cdr3_nt: TGTGCCAGCAGCACTGAACAGGGCCTGGATTCACCCCTCCACTTT

j_call: TRBJ1-4
d_call: -
v_call: TRBV29-1
clone_size: -
cdr3_aa: CSVDPTGGPGEKLFF
cdr3_nt: TGCAGCGTTGATCCTACCGGGGGGCCTGGTGAAAAACTGTTTTTT

j_call: TRBJ1-4
d_call: TRBD1
v_call: TRBV6-5
clone_size: -
cdr3_aa: CASSHDRVDEKLFF
cdr3_nt: TGTGCCAGCAGTCACGACAGGGTTGATGAAAAACTGTTTTTT

j_call: TRBJ1-4
d_call: -
v_call: TRBV11-2
clone_size: few
cdr3_aa: CASSLVTEKLFF
cdr3_nt: TGTGCCAGCAGCTTAGTCACCGAAAAACTGTTTTTT

j_call: TRBJ1-4
d_call: TRBD1
v_call: TRBV5-8
clone_size: -
cdr3_aa: CASSSGQVSTNEKLFF
cdr3_nt: TGTGCCAGCAGCTCAGGACAGGTTTCAACTAATGAAAAACTGTTTTTT

j_call: TRBJ2-5
d_call: -
v_call: TRBV7-9
clone_size: -
cdr3_aa: CASSLAQTQYF
cdr3_nt: TGTGCCAGCAGCTTAGCTCAGACCCAGTACTTC

j_call: TRBJ2-1
d_call: -
v_call: TRBV2
clone_size: -
cdr3_aa: CASSVGRQFTNEQFF
cdr3_nt: TGTGCCAGCAGTGTGGGCAGGCAATTCACCAATGAGCAGTTCTTC

j_call: TRBJ1-4
d_call: -
v_call: TRBV18
clone_size: -
cdr3_aa: CASSPGASAEKLFF
cdr3_nt: TGTGCCAGCTCACCGGGGGCCTCGGCGGAAAAACTGTTTTTT

j_call: TRBJ1-5
d_call: TRBD1
v_call: TRBV7-2
clone_size: -
cdr3_aa: CASSSTGGNQPQHF
cdr3_nt: TGTGCCAGCAGCTCCACAGGGGGCAATCAGCCCCAGCATTTT

j_call: TRBJ2-1
d_call: -
v_call: TRBV19
clone_size: -
cdr3_aa: CASSIQGRNEQFF
cdr3_nt: TGTGCCAGTAGTATCCAGGGGAGGAATGAGCAGTTCTTC

j_call: TRBJ2-7
d_call: -
v_call: TRBV6-5
clone_size: -
cdr3_aa: CASTPERVGTYEQYF
cdr3_nt: TGTGCCAGCACCCCCGAGAGGGTAGGGACCTACGAGCAGTACTTC

j_call: TRBJ1-1
d_call: -
v_call: TRBV5-1
clone_size: few
cdr3_aa: CASSLTTDTEAFF
cdr3_nt: TGCGCCAGCAGCTTGACGACCGACACTGAAGCTTTCTTT

j_call: TRBJ2-1
d_call: -
v_call: TRBV10-3
clone_size: -
cdr3_aa: CATRPGGDNEQFF
cdr3_nt: TGTGCCACCCGACCAGGGGGGGACAATGAGCAGTTCTTC

j_call: TRBJ2-5
d_call: TRBD2
v_call: TRBV2
clone_size: -
cdr3_aa: CASSGLAEEKTQYF
cdr3_nt: TGTGCCAGCAGCGGACTAGCTGAAGAGAAGACCCAGTACTTC